Listed below are T cell receptor beta chains from one sample, sequenced in a study of post-analysis software for immune sequencing data. MiXCR, applied by TCRdb to the PCR reads, yields one record per CDR3 protein. The data show roughly 870,000 distinct CDR3 sequences, with 53% seen just once and 4.6% held by the top ten. Sequencing input: blood. The receptors derive from a girl aged 10 to 17 with multiple sclerosis. Each CDR3 is given with its conserved first and last residue. A D gene is named only where the DNA matches it firmly. Not all rows give a size; the values are once, few, many and, for expanded clones, a class.

>NA|NA|TRBJ1-2|TRBV2
TGTGCCAGCAGTGAGGGGGTGACGGCCGATGACTATGGCTACACCTTC
CASSEGVTADDYGYTF
>NA|few|TRBJ2-7|TRBV5-1
TGCGCCAGCAGCGCCGGACAGAACTACGAGCAGTACTTC
CASSAGQNYEQYF
>TRBD2|NA|TRBJ2-1|TRBV5-1
TGCGCCAGCACCGGGACTAGCGGGAGGGGAAAGAATGAGCAGTTCTTC
CASTGTSGRGKNEQFF
>TRBD1|NA|TRBJ2-7|TRBV5-1
TGCGCCAGCAGCTTAAGGACAGGGGGCGATGGGGAGCAGTACTTC
CASSLRTGGDGEQYF
>NA|NA|TRBJ1-1|TRBV12-3/TRBV12-4
TGTGCCAGCAGTTTTCAGGGAAAGAAGGACACTGAAGCTTTCTTT
CASSFQGKKDTEAFF
>NA|NA|TRBJ2-3|TRBV24-1
TGTGCCACCAGTGATCGAGGGGGACCCTCGGGCACAGATACGCAGTATTTT
CATSDRGGPSGTDTQYF
>TRBD2|NA|TRBJ2-7|TRBV27
TGTGCCAGCAGCAAACCGGGACTAGCGGGGGGGCCCTACGAGCAGTACTTC
CASSKPGLAGGPYEQYF
>NA|NA|TRBJ2-4|TRBV12-3/TRBV12-4
TGTGCCAGCAGTTTAGCGTCCGGCAGGGCCGATGTAGCCAAAAACATTCAGTACTTC
CASSLASGRADVAKNIQYF
>TRBD2|few|TRBJ2-1|TRBV20-1
TGCAGTGCTAGACAACTAGCGGGGGGGTTTCATGAGCAGTTCTTC
CSARQLAGGFHEQFF
>NA|NA|TRBJ2-3|TRBV6-1
TGTGCCAGCAGTTTGGACCCACATACGCAGTATTTT
CASSLDPHTQYF
>NA|NA|TRBJ1-2|TRBV27
TGTGCCAGCAGTACAAGCCGCCAGTCTGGCTACACCTTC
CASSTSRQSGYTF
>TRBD2|NA|TRBJ2-7|TRBV29-1
TGCAGCGTTGAAGATAGTAGCGGGAGGGGAAAGAGGTCCTACAATGAGCAGTACTTC
CSVEDSSGRGKRSYNEQYF
>TRBD2|few|TRBJ2-1|TRBV5-1
TGCGCCAGCAGCCCGGGACTAGCGGGGCTGGGGGACAATGAGCAGTTCTTC
CASSPGLAGLGDNEQFF
>TRBD1|NA|TRBJ2-7|TRBV20-1
TGCAGTGCTAGAGAGTTGGGACAGAGCTCCTACGAGCAGTACTTC
CSARELGQSSYEQYF
>TRBD2|NA|TRBJ2-1|TRBV4-1
TGCGCCAGCAGCCAAGAGTGGCTAGCGGGAGGGCCTCTTAATGAGCAGTTCTTC
CASSQEWLAGGPLNEQFF
>NA|few|TRBJ1-4|TRBV9
TGTGCCAGCAGCGTCGGCCGGAGGGATGAAAAACTGTTTTTT
CASSVGRRDEKLFF
>TRBD2|few|TRBJ2-7|TRBV29-1
TGCAGCGTTGCGGGACTAGCGGGAGGTTACGAGCAGTACTTC
CSVAGLAGGYEQYF
>NA|NA|TRBJ2-7|TRBV5-1
TGCGCCAGCAGCAACCGGGACCTCCCAACCTACGAGCAGTACTTC
CASSNRDLPTYEQYF
>NA|NA|TRBJ1-2|TRBV13
TGTGCCAGCAGCCACCTGACAGACTATGGCTACACCTTC
CASSHLTDYGYTF
>TRBD2|NA|TRBJ2-3|TRBV5-6
TGTGCCAGCAGCGCACTAGCGGGGGGGGATACGCAGTATTTT
CASSALAGGDTQYF
>TRBD1|NA|TRBJ2-1|TRBV5-1
TGCGCCAGCAGTCTGGGGACAGGGCTCCCCTCCTACAATGAGCAGTTCTTC
CASSLGTGLPSYNEQFF
>NA|once|TRBJ1-1|TRBV24-1
TGTGCCACCAGTGATTTCGGTACGGGCACTGAAGCTTTCTTT
CATSDFGTGTEAFF
>NA|few|TRBJ2-3|TRBV20-1
TGCAGTGCTCCCACTGGGGGCAGCTTGAGGGGCACAGATACGCAGTATTTT
CSAPTGGSLRGTDTQYF
>NA|few|TRBJ2-6|TRBV5-1
TGCGCCAGCAGCCTACGGACAACTGGGGCAGGTGGGGCCAACGTCCTGACTTTC
CASSLRTTGAGGANVLTF
>NA|few|TRBJ2-1|TRBV5-1
TGCGCCAGTAGCTGGTATAGCGGCAATGAGCAGTTCTTC
CASSWYSGNEQFF
>TRBD2|NA|TRBJ2-1|TRBV7-3
TGTGCCAGCAGCTCATTACTAGCGGGGTTCAATGAGCAGTTCTTC
CASSSLLAGFNEQFF
>NA|NA|TRBJ1-2|TRBV7-9
TGTGCCAGCGTGGGGGTTGCTCAGGGTGGCTACACCTTC
CASVGVAQGGYTF
>TRBD1|NA|TRBJ2-3|TRBV3-1
TGTGCCAGCAGCCAGACAGGGGTCGCCGCGACGACTAGCACAGATACGCAGTATTTT
CASSQTGVAATTSTDTQYF
>NA|NA|TRBJ2-5|TRBV20-1
TGCAGTGCTAGAACCAACATTCTGGAGACCCAGTACTTC
CSARTNILETQYF
>TRBD2|NA|TRBJ2-1|TRBV20-1
TGCAGTACTAGAGATCTAGCGGAGCCTGAGCAGTTCTTC
CSTRDLAEPEQFF
>NA|NA|TRBJ2-5|TRBV21-1
TGTGTCAGCAGCCCCCGGCGGCTCGCGGGAGGCCAAGAGACCCAGTACTTC
CVSSPRRLAGGQETQYF
>NA|NA|TRBJ1-2|TRBV3-1
TGTGCCAGCACCGGAACGGGAGGGGGTGGCTACACCTTC
CASTGTGGGGYTF
>NA|NA|TRBJ2-7|TRBV29-1
TGCAGCGTTGAATATTCCGAGAGGTACGAGCAGTACTTC
CSVEYSERYEQYF
>NA|few|TRBJ2-7|TRBV5-1
TGCGCCAGCAAGCGGACTGACTCATCCTACGAGCAGTACTTC
CASKRTDSSYEQYF
>NA|NA|TRBJ2-4|TRBV3-1
TGTGCCAGCAGCCAGTCGTCGACCAAAAACATTCAGTACTTC
CASSQSSTKNIQYF
>NA|NA|TRBJ1-6|TRBV15
TGTGCCGCCGCCCGGACACAGAATAATTCACCCCTCCACTTT
CAAARTQNNSPLHF
>NA|NA|TRBJ1-5|TRBV12-3/TRBV12-4
TGTGCCAGCAGTTGGCAGGCAGCAAAGCCCCAGCATTTT
CASSWQAAKPQHF
>TRBD1|NA|TRBJ1-2|TRBV5-1
TGCGCCAGCAGCGTCGGACAGGGCTCTAACTATGGCTACACCTTC
CASSVGQGSNYGYTF
>NA|few|TRBJ2-3|TRBV7-2
TGTGCCAGCAGCTTAGCGCGACAGCCTAGCACAGATACGCAGTATTTT
CASSLARQPSTDTQYF
>NA|NA|TRBJ2-7|TRBV20-1
TGCAGTGCATTCGACAGGTCCGACGAGCAGTACTTC
CSAFDRSDEQYF
>NA|few|TRBJ1-5|TRBV9
TGTGCCAGCAGCGAGGGCGGGACCTCGGGTCAGCCCCAGCATTTT
CASSEGGTSGQPQHF
>NA|NA|TRBJ2-1|TRBV20-1
TGCAGTGCTGGAGAGGGCTATAGGGGGAATGAGCAGTTCTTC
CSAGEGYRGNEQFF
>TRBD1|NA|TRBJ2-7|TRBV5-1
TGCGCCAGCAGATGGGACAGCGGCTCCTACGAGCAGTACTTC
CASRWDSGSYEQYF
>NA|NA|TRBJ1-2|TRBV20-1
TGCAGTGCTAGAGATGCGGGGGATGGCTACACCTTC
CSARDAGDGYTF
>NA|NA|TRBJ2-7|TRBV2
TGTGCCAGCAGTGTCCTCCGGGGGGCCGAGCAGTACTTC
CASSVLRGAEQYF